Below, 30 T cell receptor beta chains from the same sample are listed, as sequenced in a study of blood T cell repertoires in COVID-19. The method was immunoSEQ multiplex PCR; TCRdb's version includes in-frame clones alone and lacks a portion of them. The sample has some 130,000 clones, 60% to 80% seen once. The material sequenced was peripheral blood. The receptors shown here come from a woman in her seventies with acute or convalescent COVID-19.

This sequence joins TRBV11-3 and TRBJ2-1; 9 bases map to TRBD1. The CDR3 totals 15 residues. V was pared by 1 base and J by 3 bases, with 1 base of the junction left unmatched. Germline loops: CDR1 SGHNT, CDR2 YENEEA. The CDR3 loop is CASSLAGQGYNEQFF. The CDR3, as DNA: TGTGCCAGCAGCTTAGCGGGACAGGGCTACAATGAGCAGTTCTTC.

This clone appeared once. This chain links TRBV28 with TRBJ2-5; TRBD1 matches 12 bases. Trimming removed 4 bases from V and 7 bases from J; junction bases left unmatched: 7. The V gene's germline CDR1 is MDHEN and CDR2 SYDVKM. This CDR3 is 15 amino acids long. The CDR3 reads CASSWGTGGAGTQYF. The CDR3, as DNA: TGTGCCAGCAGTTGGGGGACAGGGGGCGCTGGGACCCAGTACTTC.

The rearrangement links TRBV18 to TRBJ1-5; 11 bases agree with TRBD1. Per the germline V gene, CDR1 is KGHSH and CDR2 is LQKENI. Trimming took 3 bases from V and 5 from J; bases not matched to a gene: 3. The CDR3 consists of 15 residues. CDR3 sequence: CASSPGQGGHQPQHF. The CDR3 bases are TGTGCCAGCTCACCGGGACAGGGGGGGCATCAGCCCCAGCATTTT.

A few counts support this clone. CDR3 region: CASSEGGLNTEAFF. As DNA, the CDR3 is TGTGCCAGCAGTGAAGGAGGGCTGAACACTGAAGCTTTCTTT. The V and J genes are TRBV6-1 and TRBJ1-1, with D unresolved. The V end lost 1 base, the J end lost 0 bases, and 6 bases lay between the germline ends. Per the germline V gene, CDR1 is MNHNS and CDR2 is SASEGT. CDR3 size: 14 residues.

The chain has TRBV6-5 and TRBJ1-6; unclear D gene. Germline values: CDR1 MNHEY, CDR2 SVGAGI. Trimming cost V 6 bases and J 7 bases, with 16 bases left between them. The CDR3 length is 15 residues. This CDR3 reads CASSLSGYINSPLHF. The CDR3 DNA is TGTGCCAGCAGCCTCAGCGGTTACATCAATTCACCCCTCCACTTT.

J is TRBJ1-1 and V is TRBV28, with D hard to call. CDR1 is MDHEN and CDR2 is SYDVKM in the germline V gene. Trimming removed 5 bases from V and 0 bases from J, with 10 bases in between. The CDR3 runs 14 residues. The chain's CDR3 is CASSGAAMNTEAFF. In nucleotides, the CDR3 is TGTGCCAGCAGTGGTGCGGCAATGAACACTGAAGCTTTCTTT.

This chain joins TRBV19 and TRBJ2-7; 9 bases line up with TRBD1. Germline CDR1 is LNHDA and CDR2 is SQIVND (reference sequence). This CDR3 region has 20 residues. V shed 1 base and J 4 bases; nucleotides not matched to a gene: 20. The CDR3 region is CASSIGVPDRGRARQYEQYF. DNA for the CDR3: TGTGCCAGTAGTATAGGCGTCCCGGACAGGGGCCGCGCAAGACAGTACGAGCAGTACTTC.

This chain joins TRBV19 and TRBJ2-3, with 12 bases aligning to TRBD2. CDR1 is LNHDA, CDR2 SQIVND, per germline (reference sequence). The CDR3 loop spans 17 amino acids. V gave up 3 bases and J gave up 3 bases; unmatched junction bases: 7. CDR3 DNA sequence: TGTGCCAGTAGTATCCACCCCGGACTAGCGGGGACAGATACGCAGTATTTT. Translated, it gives CASSIHPGLAGTDTQYF.

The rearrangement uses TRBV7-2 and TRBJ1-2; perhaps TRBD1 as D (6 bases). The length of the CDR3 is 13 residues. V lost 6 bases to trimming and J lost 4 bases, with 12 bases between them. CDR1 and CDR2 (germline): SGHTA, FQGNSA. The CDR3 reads CASSSGTFYGYTF. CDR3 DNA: TGTGCCAGCAGTTCAGGGACATTCTATGGCTACACCTTC.

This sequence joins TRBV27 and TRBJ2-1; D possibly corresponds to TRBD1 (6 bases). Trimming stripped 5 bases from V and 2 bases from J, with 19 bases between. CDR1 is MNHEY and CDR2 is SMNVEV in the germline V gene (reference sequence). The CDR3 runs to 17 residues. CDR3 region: CASSTPFGSGAYNEQFF. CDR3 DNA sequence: TGTGCCAGCAGTACCCCCTTTGGGTCAGGGGCCTACAATGAGCAGTTCTTC.

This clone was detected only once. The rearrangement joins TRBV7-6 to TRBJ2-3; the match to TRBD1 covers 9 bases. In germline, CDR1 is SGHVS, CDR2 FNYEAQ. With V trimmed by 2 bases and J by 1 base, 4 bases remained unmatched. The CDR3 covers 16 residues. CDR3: CASSLNRGRRTDTQYF. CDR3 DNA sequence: TGTGCCAGCAGCTTAAACAGGGGGCGACGCACAGATACGCAGTATTTT.

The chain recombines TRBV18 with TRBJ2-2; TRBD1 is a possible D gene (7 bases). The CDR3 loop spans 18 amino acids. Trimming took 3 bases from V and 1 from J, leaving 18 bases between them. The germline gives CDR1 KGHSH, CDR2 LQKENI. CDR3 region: CASSPLSQGGLNTGELFF. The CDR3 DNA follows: TGTGCCAGCTCACCCCTTAGTCAGGGGGGCTTGAACACCGGGGAGCTGTTTTTT.

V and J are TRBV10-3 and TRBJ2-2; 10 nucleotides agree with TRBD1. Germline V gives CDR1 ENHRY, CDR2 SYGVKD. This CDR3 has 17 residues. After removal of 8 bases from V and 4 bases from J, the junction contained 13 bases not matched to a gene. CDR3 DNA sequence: TGTGCCATCTCACCCGGGCTGGGACAGGGGATCACCGGGGAGCTGTTTTTT. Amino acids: CAISPGLGQGITGELFF.

The CDR3 is CASSLLFSGTSGEQFF. CDR3 in DNA: TGCGCCAGCAGCCTACTATTCTCCGGGACTAGCGGTGAGCAGTTCTTC. The rearrangement uses TRBV5-1 and TRBJ2-1; TRBD2 agrees at 11 bases. The V gene's germline CDR1 is SGHRS and CDR2 YFSETQ. The J segment lost 9 bases and the V segment lost 4 bases, leaving 12 bases of the junction unmatched. The CDR3 sequence is 16 residues long. The entire variable domain, with the rest obtained from reference TRBV5-1 and TRBJ2-1, is as follows: KAGVTQTPRYLIKTRGQQVTLSCSPISGHRSVSWYQQTPGQGLQFLFEYFSETQRNKGNFPGRFSGRQFSNSRSEMNVSTLELGDSALYLCASSLLFSGTSGEQFFGPGTRLTVL.

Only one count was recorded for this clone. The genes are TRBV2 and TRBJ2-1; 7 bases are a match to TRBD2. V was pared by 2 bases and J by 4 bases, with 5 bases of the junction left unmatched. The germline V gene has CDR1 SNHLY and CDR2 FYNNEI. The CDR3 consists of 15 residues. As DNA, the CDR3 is TGTGCCAGCAGTGAATCGGGCGGGGGATACAATGAGCAGTTCTTC. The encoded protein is CASSESGGGYNEQFF.

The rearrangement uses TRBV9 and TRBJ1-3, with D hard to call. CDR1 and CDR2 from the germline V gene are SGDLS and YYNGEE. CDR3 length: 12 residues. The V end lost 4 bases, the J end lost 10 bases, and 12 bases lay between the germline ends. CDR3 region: CASSSQRGTIYF. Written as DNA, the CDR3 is TGTGCCAGCAGCAGTCAGAGAGGAACCATATATTTT.

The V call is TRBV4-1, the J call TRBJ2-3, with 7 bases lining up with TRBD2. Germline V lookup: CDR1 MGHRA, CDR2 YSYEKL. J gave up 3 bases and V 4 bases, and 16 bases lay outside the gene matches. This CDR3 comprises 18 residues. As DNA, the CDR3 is TGCGCCAGCAGCCGTACGGGCGGGAGCAGTGTATGGACAGATACGCAGTATTTT. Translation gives CASSRTGGSSVWTDTQYF.

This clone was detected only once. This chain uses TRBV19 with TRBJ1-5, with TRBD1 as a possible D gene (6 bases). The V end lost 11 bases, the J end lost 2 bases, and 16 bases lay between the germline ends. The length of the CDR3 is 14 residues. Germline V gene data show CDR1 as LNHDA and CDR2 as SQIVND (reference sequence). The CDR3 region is CASRQEFGNQPQHF. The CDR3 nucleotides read TGTGCCTCACGACAGGAGTTTGGCAATCAGCCCCAGCATTTT.

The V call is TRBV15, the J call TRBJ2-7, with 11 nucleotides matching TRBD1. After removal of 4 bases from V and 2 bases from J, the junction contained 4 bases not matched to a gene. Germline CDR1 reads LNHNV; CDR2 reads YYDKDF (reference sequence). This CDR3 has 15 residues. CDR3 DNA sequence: TGTGCCACCAGCAACGGGACAGGGGGACCCTACGAGCAGTACTTC. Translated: CATSNGTGGPYEQYF.

The chain's CDR3 is CASSQDEAGGWDEQFF. The CDR3, as DNA: TGCGCCAGCAGCCAAGATGAAGCGGGAGGGTGGGATGAGCAGTTCTTC. The rearrangement links TRBV4-1 to TRBJ2-1, with 10 bases that match TRBD2. With V trimmed by 0 bases and J by 8 bases, 7 bases remained unmatched. This CDR3 region has 16 residues. Germline V gives CDR1 MGHRA, CDR2 YSYEKL.

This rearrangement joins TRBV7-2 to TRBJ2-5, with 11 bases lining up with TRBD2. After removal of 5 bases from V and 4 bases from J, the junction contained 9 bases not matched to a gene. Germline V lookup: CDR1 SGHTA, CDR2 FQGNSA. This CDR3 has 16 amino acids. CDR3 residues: CASSARLAGKGETQYF. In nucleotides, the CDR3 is TGTGCCAGCAGCGCCAGACTAGCGGGGAAGGGAGAGACCCAGTACTTC.

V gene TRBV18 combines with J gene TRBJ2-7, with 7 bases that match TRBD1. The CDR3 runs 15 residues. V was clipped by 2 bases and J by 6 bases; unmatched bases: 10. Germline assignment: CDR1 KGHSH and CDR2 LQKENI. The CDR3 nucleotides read TGTGCCAGCTCACCAAAGGGGGCCGGTCATGGCGAGCAGTACTTC. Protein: CASSPKGAGHGEQYF.

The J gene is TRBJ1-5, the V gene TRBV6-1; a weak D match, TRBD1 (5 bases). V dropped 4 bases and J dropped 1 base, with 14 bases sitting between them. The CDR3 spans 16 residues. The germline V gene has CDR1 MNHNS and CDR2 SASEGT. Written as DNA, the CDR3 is TGTGCCAGCAGTGCCCGGGCCCCAGGGAGCAATCAGCCCCAGCATTTT. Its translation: CASSARAPGSNQPQHF.

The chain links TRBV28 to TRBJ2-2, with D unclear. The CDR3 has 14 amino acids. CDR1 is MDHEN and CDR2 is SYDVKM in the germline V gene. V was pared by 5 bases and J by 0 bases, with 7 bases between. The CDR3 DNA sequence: TGTGCCAGCAGTATATTCGCGAACACCGGGGAGCTGTTTTTT. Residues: CASSIFANTGELFF. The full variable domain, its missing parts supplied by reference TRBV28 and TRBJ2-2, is DVKVTQSSRYLVKRTGEKVFLECVQDMDHENMFWYRQDPGLGLRLIYFSYDVKMKEKGDIPEGYSVSREKKERFSLILESASTNQTSMYLCASSIFANTGELFFGEGSRLTVL.

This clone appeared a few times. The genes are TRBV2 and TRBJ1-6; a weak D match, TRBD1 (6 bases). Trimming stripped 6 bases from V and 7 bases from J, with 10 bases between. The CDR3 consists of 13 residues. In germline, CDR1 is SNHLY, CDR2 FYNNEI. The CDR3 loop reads CASRGTHNSPLHF. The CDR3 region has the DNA TGTGCCAGCAGAGGGACACACAATTCACCCCTCCACTTT.

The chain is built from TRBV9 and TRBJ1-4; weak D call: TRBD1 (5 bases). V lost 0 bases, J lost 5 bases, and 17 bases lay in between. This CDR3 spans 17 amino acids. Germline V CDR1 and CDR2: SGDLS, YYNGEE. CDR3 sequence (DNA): TGTGCCAGCAGCGTAGGGGCAGGGCCGGGCCTCAATGAAAAACTGTTTTTT. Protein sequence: CASSVGAGPGLNEKLFF.

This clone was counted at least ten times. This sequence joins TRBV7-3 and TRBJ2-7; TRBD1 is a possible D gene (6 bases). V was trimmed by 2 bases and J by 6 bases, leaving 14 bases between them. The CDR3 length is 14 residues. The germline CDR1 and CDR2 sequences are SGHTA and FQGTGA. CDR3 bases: TGTGCCAGCAGCTTAGGCACAGGGTCCGGCGAGCAGTACTTC. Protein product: CASSLGTGSGEQYF.

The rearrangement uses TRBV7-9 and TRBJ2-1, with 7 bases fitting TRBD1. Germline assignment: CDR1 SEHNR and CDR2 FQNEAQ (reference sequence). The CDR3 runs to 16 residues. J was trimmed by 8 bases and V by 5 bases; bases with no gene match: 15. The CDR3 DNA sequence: TGTGCCAGCAGCCGCCCTCAGGGGGTCCTCGTCTATGAGCAGTTCTTC. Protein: CASSRPQGVLVYEQFF.

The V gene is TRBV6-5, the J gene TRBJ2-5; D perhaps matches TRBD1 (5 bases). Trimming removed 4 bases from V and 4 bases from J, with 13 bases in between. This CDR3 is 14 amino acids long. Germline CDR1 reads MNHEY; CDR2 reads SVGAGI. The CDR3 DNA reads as TGTGCCAGCAGTTTACAGGTTTTACGAGAGACCCAGTACTTC. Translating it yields CASSLQVLRETQYF.

This CDR3 reads CASSSTEASSYNEQFF. CDR3 in DNA: TGTGCCAGCAGCTCAACAGAAGCAAGCTCCTACAATGAGCAGTTCTTC. This chain links TRBV13 with TRBJ2-1, with D uncertain. V was trimmed by 4 bases and J by 0 bases, leaving 13 bases between them. Looked up from germline, CDR1 is PRHDT and CDR2 is FYEKMQ (reference sequence). This CDR3 contains 16 residues.